This T cell receptor beta chain was obtained from a study of cytomegalovirus exposure and HLA in healthy donors (dated by TCRdb to 2016 to 2017). Looking at the study overall: According to an earlier analysis of a few hundred of the donors, about 179 million T cells yielded some 110 million unique TCR beta sequences and roughly 280 Gb of sequence data. Alongside the repertoire data, information on donor age, sex, ethnicity and CMV serostatus was compiled. The study profiled the T cell repertoires of more than 500 subjects by immunosequencing and related them to cytomegalovirus serostatus. An earlier analysis of a few hundred of the donors applied high-throughput TCR beta sequencing to assess whether each TCR beta V gene segment acted as functional or pseudogenic. Every repertoire in the discovery cohort had been generated on one and the same sequencing platform. The number of donors typed differed by locus, with roughly 629-640 for A, B, C, DRB1 and DQB1, about 500 for DQA1, under 610 for DPA1, and approximately 470 for DPB1. About 300 gigabases of sequencing data and approximately 91 million unique TCR sequences made up an early release that covered 500 to 700 HLA-typed donors. High-throughput TCR immunosequencing, statistical association of individual TCRs with disease status, and machine learning were combined to predict cytomegalovirus infection status. The aim of the study was to test whether cataloging public T cell receptors could identify signatures of past pathogen exposure. Of the 398 genotyped donors, approximately 83% fell in the genetic ancestry cluster associated with self-reported Caucasian donors. Four to six DR-DQ haplotypes were handled as single units for association and clustering, since linkage in the cohort was strong. Class I and class II HLA loci were covered by the typing at four-digit resolution. Along with the roughly 670-subject first cohort, a separate validation cohort of more than 90 different subjects was used. Among under 450 genotyped donors of the cohort, an average of 235,054 unique TCR beta nucleotide sequences were sequenced per donor, roughly 20% of them non-productive. A later genetic analysis took genome-wide SNP genotypes for about 55% of the 666 donors and used that subset as a discovery cohort. To study patterns of TCR occurrence, a later analysis re-analyzed previously published TCR beta repertoires from several hundred donors and added high-resolution HLA genotyping. Rather than using new phenotypic data, the later analysis identified candidate immune exposures from TCR beta sequences and from how often those sequences occurred across donors. General conclusions and limits of the study: Compared with the roughly 670-donor mean, donors in an Asian-associated ancestry cluster had fewer N-insertions in productive TCRs, according to a later genetic analysis. The 87-base-pair reads could not distinguish some IMGT-functional V segments, including TRBV6-2 and TRBV6-3, so those segments were excluded. A later analysis associated roughly 17,000 TCR beta sequences with specific HLA alleles at a false discovery rate of 0.05. The study listed 164 TCR beta chains as associated with cytomegalovirus. This cohort had only TCR beta chains sequenced, and the lack of alpha or paired-chain data limited which features could be detected. Correlated functional status among segregating V segments might reflect linkage disequilibrium, but an unknown experimental factor could not be ruled out. A later analysis found that HLA-associated TCR beta chains were more clonally expanded and had lower generation probabilities than equally common non-associated chains. A later analysis reported that several top co-occurrence clusters appeared linked to parvovirus B19, influenza, CMV and Epstein-Barr virus. Immune exposure information for the cohort was limited to CMV serostatus. Across donors, most TCR sequences were observed very rarely, whereas some public TCRs were present in many individuals. The authors suggested that the approach could potentially be extended to other disease states and immunological phenotypes. A few of the identified cytomegalovirus-associated TCR beta chains were confirmed in vitro to be specific for cytomegalovirus antigens. In a later analysis, most CMV-associated TCR beta chains were found to appear HLA-restricted, with HLA associations seemingly driven largely by CMV exposure. In both the original and validation cohorts, the classifier was reported to diagnose cytomegalovirus status with high specificity and sensitivity. When HLA alleles, especially DR and DQ, strongly co-occurred, attributing TCR associations to individual alleles was difficult. A cluster of highly shared sequence variants was judged likely to be a technical artifact of the sequencing pipeline. An association between a missense DCLRE1C variant and V-gene and J-gene trimming of TCR beta chains was found in a later genetic analysis and replicated in an independent cohort. A later analysis found that TCR association rates varied across HLA loci, with DRB1 alleles showing the most associated TCRs and HLA-C alleles the fewest. The presence/absence analyses assumed that sequencing depth was roughly uniform across donors, and that assumption may not be true. In an earlier analysis of 587 of the donors, most TCR beta V segments appeared in productive rearrangements about 87% or about 30% of the time, broadly matching IMGT annotations. A further reported finding was that TCR beta sequences accurately predicted the HLA-A and HLA-B alleles for most subjects in the first cohort. Because HLA typing was missing for some donors at each locus, association tests included only the typed subset. Because counts were too low, around 17 rarely observed V segments, including chromosome 9 orphons, were left out of the earlier analysis of approximately 580 of the donors.

Notes on this clone: No antigen is known for it. Base quality data are lacking; no much larger clone is found one base away.

The cohort comprised approximately 700 healthy bone marrow donors. At the time of sampling, every cohort member was nominally healthy, though immune exposures that went unrecorded were likely present. The donor tested CMV seropositive and was one of the 289 seropositive cohort members. A peripheral blood sample was provided by each donor, and peripheral blood mononuclear cells were used for TCR beta sequencing. The Qiagen DNeasy Blood Extraction Kit was used to extract genomic DNA from the blood cell samples. Unmatched junction bases come to 10, with V trimmed by 5 bases and J by 5 bases. The germline V gene (reference sequence) specifies SEHNR as CDR1 and FQNEAQ as CDR2. CDR3 length: 16 amino acids, cysteine to phenylalanine. Just the 48-base CDR3 DNA is kept, in frame starting at base 1. Receptor libraries were prepared by the immunoSEQ multiplex PCR assay. For the multiplex PCR, a mixture combining 60 forward primers for TCR Vbeta segments and 13 reverse primers for TCR Jbeta segments was used. A multiplex PCR assay on genomic DNA amplified the CDR3 region of rearranged TCR beta genes. On the Illumina HiSeq System, the amplified TCR beta libraries were sequenced as 87-base-pair reads. Under the source paper's analysis protocol: In a later analysis, 80 million or so unique TCR beta chains were counted across the 650 to 700 repertoires, and roughly 10 million of these chains were shared by at least two donors. Raw reads were error-corrected and collapsed into unique sequences with a nearest-neighbor algorithm that merged closely related sequences to remove PCR and sequencing errors. CDR3 sequences were aligned to IMGT reference sequences to assign V, D and J gene segments. For a sequence to be retained, at least a six-nucleotide match to both a V gene segment and a J gene segment was required. A rearrangement was called productive if the CDR3 had no stop codons and remained in frame with V and J, and every other rearrangement was called non-productive. Following IMGT convention, CDR3 was defined as the stretch from the second conserved V-encoded cysteine to the conserved J-encoded phenylalanine. In an earlier analysis of approximately 500 of the donors, sequences lacking an unambiguous match to a single V gene segment were excluded. An earlier analysis of several hundred of the donors called V segments functional above 56.7% productive rearrangements and segregating when the between-donor standard deviation exceeded 5%. A statistical classification framework was built for diagnosing cytomegalovirus status from the catalog of TCR beta chain sequences. V and J gene assignment, in a later analysis, came from comparing TCR nucleotide sequences with IMGT/GENE-DB human TR gene sequences. The TCRdist pipeline was used in a later analysis to assign CDR3 sequences and most-parsimonious VDJ recombination scenarios. In a later analysis, each TCR beta chain was defined by its CDR3 amino acid sequence together with its V-gene family, and reads without a unique V-gene family were excluded. To address suspected cross-contamination and a sequencing artifact, a later analysis removed around 590 highly shared, low-generation-probability nucleotide sequences. In a later analysis, a clonal expansion index was calculated for each public chain from normalized within-repertoire ranks of inferred template counts. Generation probabilities in a later analysis came from a VDJ recombination model fitted to out-of-frame rearrangements, and those results were checked against IGoR. Hypergeometric tests were used in a later analysis to score TCR-TCR, TCR-HLA and TCR-CMV co-occurrence, with a repertoire-size bias correction applied to the TCR pairs. False discovery rates were estimated in a later analysis by permuting HLA or CMV assignments 20 times. A later analysis grouped co-occurring TCRs with DBSCAN, adding TCRdist sequence similarity when clustering within HLA-allele-positive subsets. Repertoires with fewer than 30,000 or more than 120,000 public chains were left out of co-occurrence clustering, as were a handful of repertoires with anomalous nucleotide sharing. Held by TCRdb, this immuneACCESS table contains in-frame sequences only and omits some clones. Under half of the omission traces to an unresolved V gene where checked; the cause of the rest is unknown. The V and J calls and clone size were taken over from that table, and D and trimming were inferred from the DNA. Here the sample has over 85,000 clones; 76% occur a single time. Together, the top ten hold about an eighth of the sample.

The sequence derives from a young man in good health and CMV-seropositive. Specimen: PBMCs. The sequence joins TRBV7-9 to TRBJ2-3; TRBD2 matches 10 bases in the middle. The base sequence is TGTGCCAGCAGCCGTACTAGCGGGGAAGGAATAGATACGCAGTATTTT. Its product reads: CASSRTSGEGIDTQYF.